These T cell receptor beta chains were read from a single sample in a study of patients and donors after allogeneic stem cell transplantation. One entry per CDR3 protein, called by TCRdb with MiXCR from the RT-PCR reads. Of 150,000 to 200,000 distinct CDR3 sequences in the sample, more than 20% were seen once. Sequencing input: blood, either unsorted or a sorted T cell fraction (not recorded which). Every receptor here comes from a human donor who was either an allogeneic HSCT recipient or a stem cell or donor lymphocyte infusion donor (not recorded which). It is not recorded whose cells these are; they may come from a transplant donor. The CDR3 runs from the conserved cysteine through the conserved F or W. A D gene is named only where the DNA matches it firmly. Rows give clone size only sometimes, using once, few, many, or a class for an expanded clone.

J gene,V gene,clone size,CDR3 length,D gene,CDR3 DNA,CDR3 protein
TRBJ1-1,TRBV29-1,few,13,TRBD1,TGCAGCGTTGATAGACAGGGGGGCACTGAAGCTTTCTTT,CSVDRQGGTEAFF
TRBJ1-1,TRBV28,.,14,.,TGTGCCAGCAGTTTATCAGCGAGGGACACTGAAGCTTTCTTT,CASSLSARDTEAFF
TRBJ1-1,TRBV12-3/TRBV12-4,many,15,.,TGTGCCAGCAGTTCCTCCGGGACGGAGAACACTGAAGCTTTCTTT,CASSSSGTENTEAFF
TRBJ1-2,TRBV3-1,.,14,.,TGTGCCAGCAGCCACACAGGGATTTACTATGGCTACACCTTC,CASSHTGIYYGYTF
TRBJ1-5,TRBV12-3/TRBV12-4,.,14,.,TGTGCCACCAGTTTGTACAGGTCAGATCAGCCCCAGCATTTT,CATSLYRSDQPQHF
TRBJ2-5,TRBV29-1,few,17,.,TGCAGCGTTGAAGTGGCCGTGGGAATTTCCACCCAAGAGACCCAGTACTTC,CSVEVAVGISTQETQYF
TRBJ2-1,TRBV7-2,few,14,.,TGTGCCAGCAGCTTAGCGCGAGATTACAATGAGCAGTTCTTC,CASSLARDYNEQFF
TRBJ2-7,TRBV5-1,.,14,.,TGCGCCAGCACCCCGGGACATAGCTCCTACGAGCAGTACTTC,CASTPGHSSYEQYF
TRBJ2-2,TRBV7-3,.,17,.,TGTGCCAGCAGCTTAAGGAAGAAGCAAGCGAACACCGGGGAGCTGTTTTTT,CASSLRKKQANTGELFF
TRBJ1-1,TRBV9,.,13,.,TGTGCCAGCAGCGGAAGCCAATACGCTGAAGCTTTCTTT,CASSGSQYAEAFF
TRBJ2-2,TRBV2,.,16,TRBD1,TGTGCCAGCAGTCCCGGACAGGGAAGACTGACCGGGGAGCTGTTTTTT,CASSPGQGRLTGELFF
TRBJ2-1,TRBV7-2,.,19,.,TGTGCCAGCAGCCACAGGACTGGATCTTGGACTGGAGACTACAATGAGCAGTTCTTC,CASSHRTGSWTGDYNEQFF
TRBJ2-5,TRBV15,.,13,.,TGTGCCACCAGCATACAGGGTTGGGAGACCCAGTACTTC,CATSIQGWETQYF
TRBJ1-1,TRBV20-1,.,14,TRBD1,TGCAGTGCTAGAGGCCCAGGGGGGTACACTGAAGCTTTCTTT,CSARGPGGYTEAFF
TRBJ1-5,TRBV9,many,15,TRBD1,TGTGCCAGCAGCTCGACCGGGACAGGGGTTCAGCCCCAGCATTTT,CASSSTGTGVQPQHF
TRBJ2-1,TRBV7-3,.,13,.,TGTGCCAGCAGCTCCCGACAGGGAGGAGAGCAGTTCTTC,CASSSRQGGEQFF
TRBJ1-2,TRBV2,.,11,.,TGTGCCAGCAGAGACCCTCTGTCCTACACCTTC,CASRDPLSYTF
TRBJ2-3,TRBV7-2,few,15,TRBD2,TGTGCCAGCAGCTTTAGCGGGAGCCCGGGGGATACGCAGTATTTT,CASSFSGSPGDTQYF